This T cell receptor (beta chain) appears in the sequencing data of a study of regulatory T cells in long-lasting Graves disease. Study outcomes and limitations: Persistent disease samples used TRBV28, TRBJ1-2 and TRBJ2-5 preferentially. Blood alone, not thyroid tissue, was studied.

The CDR3 is 15 amino acids. Germline-derived CDR1 and CDR2 are LNHNV and YYDKDF (reference sequence). V shed 1 base, J shed 4 bases, and the junction held 4 bases outside the gene matches. The time point: persistent/refractory GD, antithyroid drugs over 5 years with positive TRAb. Extracted PBMC RNA gave rise to the TCR library. Staff drew approximately 9.9 milliliters of peripheral blood into EDTA tubes. This clonotype was picked up a small number of times. Its specificity is unknown. Arm-PCR of CDR3 regions with iRepertoire HTBI primers generated TCR beta libraries. TCRdb reprocessed the multiplex PCR reads via MiXCR and lists one record per CDR3 protein. In the table there are approximately 470,000 distinct CDR3 sequences, around 20% of which are singletons.

The clonotype was recovered from a female donor with Graves disease. The sample in question was peripheral blood mononuclear cells (PBMCs), obtained when the disease was refractory, from a patient treated with antithyroid drugs. J is TRBJ1-5 and V is TRBV15, with TRBD1 identical over 7 bases. CDR3 DNA: TGTGCCACCAGCAGAGGTCCCAGGGGGAATCAGCCCCAGCATTTT. Amino acid sequence: CATSRGPRGNQPQHF.